The rows below give T cell receptor beta chains drawn from one sample of a study of T cells after yellow fever vaccination. TCRdb fed the 5' RACE reads into MiXCR, producing one record per CDR3 protein. This repertoire shows about 310,000 distinct CDR3 sequences, approximately 3.8% found once; its top ten account for around 20%. This specimen was PBMCs, taken on the day of the yellow fever booster vaccination. The receptors here all came from a man between 18 and 35 years old who received the YFV17D yellow fever vaccine. The CDR3 runs from the conserved cysteine through the conserved F or W. D genes are given only for firm matches. Clone sizes are given selectively: once, few, many, or a class where the clone is expanded.

J gene: TRBJ2-4; clone size: many; V gene: TRBV7-2; D gene: TRBD1; CDR3 DNA: TGTGCCAGCAGCCGGCGGACAGGGTTCACTTCAAACATTCAGTACTTC; CDR3 protein: CASSRRTGFTSNIQYF
J gene: TRBJ2-2; clone size: many; V gene: TRBV10-3; D gene: TRBD1; CDR3 DNA: TGTGCCATCAGTGAGGCCGGGACAGGGTTTTCCGGGGAGCTGTTTTTT; CDR3 protein: CAISEAGTGFSGELFF
J gene: TRBJ2-2; clone size: few; V gene: TRBV6-5; D gene: -; CDR3 DNA: TGTGCCAGCACAGTAGGGACCGGGGAGCTGTTTTTT; CDR3 protein: CASTVGTGELFF
J gene: TRBJ2-1; clone size: -; V gene: TRBV20-1; D gene: TRBD2; CDR3 DNA: TGCAGTGCTAGGCAGCGGGGGGATGATGAGCAGTTCTTC; CDR3 protein: CSARQRGDDEQFF
J gene: TRBJ2-2; clone size: many; V gene: TRBV10-3; D gene: -; CDR3 DNA: TGTGCCATCAGTGGCGCGACACCGAACACCGGGGAGCTGTTTTTT; CDR3 protein: CAISGATPNTGELFF
J gene: TRBJ1-1; clone size: many; V gene: TRBV6-2/TRBV6-3; D gene: -; CDR3 DNA: TGTGCCAGCCGATTAGAGGGCATGAACACTGAAGCTTTCTTT; CDR3 protein: CASRLEGMNTEAFF
J gene: TRBJ1-1; clone size: -; V gene: TRBV20-1; D gene: -; CDR3 DNA: TGCAGTGCTACCAGGGCGACGGAAGGGATAATTAACACTGAAGCTTTCTTT; CDR3 protein: CSATRATEGIINTEAFF
J gene: TRBJ2-5; clone size: -; V gene: TRBV7-2; D gene: -; CDR3 DNA: TGTGCCAGCAGCTTAGGTACTCAGACCCAGTACTTC; CDR3 protein: CASSLGTQTQYF
J gene: TRBJ2-1; clone size: many; V gene: TRBV5-1; D gene: TRBD2; CDR3 DNA: TGCGCCAGCAGCTCCGTAACTAGCGGGGGGGCAGATGAGCAGTTCTTC; CDR3 protein: CASSSVTSGGADEQFF
J gene: TRBJ2-5; clone size: few; V gene: TRBV20-1; D gene: -; CDR3 DNA: TGCAGTGCCCTTGAGGGAGGGGGCATGAGGGAGACCCAGTACTTC; CDR3 protein: CSALEGGGMRETQYF
J gene: TRBJ2-1; clone size: -; V gene: TRBV3-1; D gene: TRBD2; CDR3 DNA: TGTGCCAGCAGCCATCCTGGGGAGGGGCGAAATGAGCAGTTCTTC; CDR3 protein: CASSHPGEGRNEQFF
J gene: TRBJ2-5; clone size: many; V gene: TRBV12-3/TRBV12-4; D gene: -; CDR3 DNA: TGTGCCAGCAGTTTATTAAGGGGGAGCGGGGCCCGGGGGCTTCACTTC; CDR3 protein: CASSLLRGSGARGLHF
J gene: TRBJ2-7; clone size: many; V gene: TRBV7-9; D gene: -; CDR3 DNA: TGTGCCAGCAGCCCCAGTCCCGGGAAAAATTCCTACGAGCAGTACTTC; CDR3 protein: CASSPSPGKNSYEQYF
J gene: TRBJ2-6; clone size: -; V gene: TRBV5-1; D gene: -; CDR3 DNA: TGCGCCAGCAGCTGGGCCGGAGGGGCTGGGGCCAACGTCCTGACTTTC; CDR3 protein: CASSWAGGAGANVLTF
J gene: TRBJ2-2; clone size: many; V gene: TRBV20-1; D gene: TRBD2; CDR3 DNA: TGCAGTGCTTCCGGGACTAGCACCGGGGAGCTGTTTTTT; CDR3 protein: CSASGTSTGELFF
J gene: TRBJ1-3; clone size: few; V gene: TRBV5-1; D gene: TRBD1; CDR3 DNA: TGCGCCAGCAGCTGGGGACAGGGCAGAGACACCATATATTTT; CDR3 protein: CASSWGQGRDTIYF
J gene: TRBJ1-2; clone size: -; V gene: TRBV24-1; D gene: -; CDR3 DNA: TGTGCCACCAGTCGGGGAATTGGCTACACCTTC; CDR3 protein: CATSRGIGYTF